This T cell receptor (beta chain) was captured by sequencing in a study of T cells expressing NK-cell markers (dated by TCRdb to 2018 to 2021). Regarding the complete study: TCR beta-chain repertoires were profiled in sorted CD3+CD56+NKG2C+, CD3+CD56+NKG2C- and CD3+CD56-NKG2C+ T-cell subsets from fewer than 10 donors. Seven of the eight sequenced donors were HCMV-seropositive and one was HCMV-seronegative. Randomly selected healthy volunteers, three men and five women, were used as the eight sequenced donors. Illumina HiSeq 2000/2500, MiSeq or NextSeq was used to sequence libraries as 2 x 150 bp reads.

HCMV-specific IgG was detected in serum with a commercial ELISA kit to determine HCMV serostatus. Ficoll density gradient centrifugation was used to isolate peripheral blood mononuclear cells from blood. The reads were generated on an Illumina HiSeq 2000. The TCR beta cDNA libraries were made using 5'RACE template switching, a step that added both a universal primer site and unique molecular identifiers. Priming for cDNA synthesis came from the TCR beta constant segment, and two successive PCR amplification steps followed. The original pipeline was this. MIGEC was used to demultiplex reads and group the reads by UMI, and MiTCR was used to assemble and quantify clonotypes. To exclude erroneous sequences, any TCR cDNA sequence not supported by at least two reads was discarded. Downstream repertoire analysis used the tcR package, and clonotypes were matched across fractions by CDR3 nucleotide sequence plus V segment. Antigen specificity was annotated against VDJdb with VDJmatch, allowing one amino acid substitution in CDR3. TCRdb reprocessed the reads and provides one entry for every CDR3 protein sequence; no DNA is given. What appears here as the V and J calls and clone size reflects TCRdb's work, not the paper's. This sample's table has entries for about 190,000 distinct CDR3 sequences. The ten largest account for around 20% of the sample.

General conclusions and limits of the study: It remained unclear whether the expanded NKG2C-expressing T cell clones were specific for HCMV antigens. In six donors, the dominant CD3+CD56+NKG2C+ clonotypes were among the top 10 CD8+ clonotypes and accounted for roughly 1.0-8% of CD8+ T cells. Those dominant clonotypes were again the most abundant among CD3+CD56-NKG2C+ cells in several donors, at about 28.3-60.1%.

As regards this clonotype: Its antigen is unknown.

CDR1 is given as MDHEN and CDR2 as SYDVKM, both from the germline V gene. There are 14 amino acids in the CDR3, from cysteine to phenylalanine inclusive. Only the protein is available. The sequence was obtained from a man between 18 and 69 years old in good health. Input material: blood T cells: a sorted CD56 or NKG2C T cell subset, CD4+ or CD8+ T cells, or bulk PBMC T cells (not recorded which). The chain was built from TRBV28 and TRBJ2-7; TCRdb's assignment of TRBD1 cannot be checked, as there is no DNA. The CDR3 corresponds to CASSLRDTNYEQYF.